The TCR beta chain under discussion was sequenced for a study of blood T cell repertoires in COVID-19. Study context: Sample material is recorded as cDNA or gDNA derived from T cells, B-cell-depleted T cells, or PBMCs.

Original data processing: Counts of nucleated cells, estimated from reference gene primer amplification, were obtained. Assay: immunoSEQ multiplex PCR; the TCRdb copy retains only in-frame clones and omits some. V and J calls and clone size follow that table, whereas D and trimming were derived from the DNA. Here the sample spans some 200,000 clones, around 92% being singletons. The CDR3 has 17 amino acids. V was pared by 1 base and J by 0 bases, with 6 bases of the junction left unmatched. Germline lookup yields CDR1 SGHVS and CDR2 FQNEAQ. The TCR sequence derives from a man aged 25 to 45 with acute or convalescent COVID-19. The sequenced sample was peripheral blood. The chain is built from TRBV7-8 and TRBJ2-1, with 7 bases lining up with TRBD2. CDR3 in amino acids: CASSLDDGGVSYNEQFF. For the CDR3, the DNA is TGTGCCAGCAGCTTAGATGATGGGGGGGTCTCCTACAATGAGCAGTTCTTC.